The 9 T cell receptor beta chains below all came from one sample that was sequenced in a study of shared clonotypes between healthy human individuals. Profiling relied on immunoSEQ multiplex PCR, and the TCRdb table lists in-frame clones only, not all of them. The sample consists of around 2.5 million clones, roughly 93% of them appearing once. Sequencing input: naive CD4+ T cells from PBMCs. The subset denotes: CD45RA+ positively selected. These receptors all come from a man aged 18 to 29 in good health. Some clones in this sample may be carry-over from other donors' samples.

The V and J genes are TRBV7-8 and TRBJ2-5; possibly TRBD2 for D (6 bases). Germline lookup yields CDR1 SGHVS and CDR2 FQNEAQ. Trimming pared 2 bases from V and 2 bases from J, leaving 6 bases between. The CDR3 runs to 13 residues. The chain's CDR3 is CASSLLAQETQYF. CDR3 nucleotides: TGTGCCAGCAGCTTACTAGCGCAAGAGACCCAGTACTTC. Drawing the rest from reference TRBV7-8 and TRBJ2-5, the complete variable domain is GAGVSQSPRYKVAKRGQDVALRCDPISGHVSLFWYQQALGQGPEFLTYFQNEAQLDKSGLPSDRFFAERPEGSVSTLKIQRTQQEDSAVYLCASSLLAQETQYFGPGTRLLVL.

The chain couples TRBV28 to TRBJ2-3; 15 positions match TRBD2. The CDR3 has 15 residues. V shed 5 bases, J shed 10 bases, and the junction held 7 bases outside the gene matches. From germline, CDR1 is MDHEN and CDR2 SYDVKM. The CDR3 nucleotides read TGTGCCAGCAGTACCTCCGGACTAGCGGGAGGGGCGCAGTATTTT. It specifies CASSTSGLAGGAQYF.

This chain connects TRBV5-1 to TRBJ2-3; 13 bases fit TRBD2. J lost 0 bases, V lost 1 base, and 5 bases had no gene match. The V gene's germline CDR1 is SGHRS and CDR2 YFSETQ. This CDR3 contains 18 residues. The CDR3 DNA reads TGCGCCAGCAGCTTGAAGGGACTAGCGGGGACTAGCACAGATACGCAGTATTTT. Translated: CASSLKGLAGTSTDTQYF. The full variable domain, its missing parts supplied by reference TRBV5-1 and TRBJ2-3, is KAGVTQTPRYLIKTRGQQVTLSCSPISGHRSVSWYQQTPGQGLQFLFEYFSETQRNKGNFPGRFSGRQFSNSRSEMNVSTLELGDSALYLCASSLKGLAGTSTDTQYFGPGTRLTVL.

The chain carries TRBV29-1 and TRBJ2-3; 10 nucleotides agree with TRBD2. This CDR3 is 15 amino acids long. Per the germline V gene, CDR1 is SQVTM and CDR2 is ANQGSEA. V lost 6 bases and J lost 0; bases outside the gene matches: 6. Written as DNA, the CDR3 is TGCAGCGTCGCCTGGACTAGCGGAAGCACAGATACGCAGTATTTT. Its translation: CSVAWTSGSTDTQYF.

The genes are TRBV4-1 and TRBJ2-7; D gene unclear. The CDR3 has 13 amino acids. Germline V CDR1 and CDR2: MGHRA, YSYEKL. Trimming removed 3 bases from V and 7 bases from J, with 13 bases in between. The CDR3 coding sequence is TGCGCCAGCAGCCAGGACCCCGGTCGGGAGCAGTACTTC. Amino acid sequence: CASSQDPGREQYF.

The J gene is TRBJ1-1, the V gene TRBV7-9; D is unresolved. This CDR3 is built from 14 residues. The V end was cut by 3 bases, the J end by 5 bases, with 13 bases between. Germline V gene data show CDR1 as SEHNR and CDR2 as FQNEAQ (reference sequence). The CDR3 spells CASSFRPPGTEAFF. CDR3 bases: TGTGCCAGCAGCTTTCGACCCCCGGGGACTGAAGCTTTCTTT.

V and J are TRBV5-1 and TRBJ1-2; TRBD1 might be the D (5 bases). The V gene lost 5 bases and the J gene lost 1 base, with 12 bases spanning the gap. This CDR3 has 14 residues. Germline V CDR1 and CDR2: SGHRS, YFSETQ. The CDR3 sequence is CASSSGGINYGYTF. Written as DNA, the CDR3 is TGCGCCAGCAGTAGTGGGGGGATTAACTATGGCTACACCTTC.

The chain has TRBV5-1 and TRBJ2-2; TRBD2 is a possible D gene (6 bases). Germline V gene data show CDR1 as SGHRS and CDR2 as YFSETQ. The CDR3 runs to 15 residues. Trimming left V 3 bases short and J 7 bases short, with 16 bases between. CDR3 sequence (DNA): TGCGCCAGCAGCTACCGGGAACCGGGGGTCGGGGAGCTGTTTTTT. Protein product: CASSYREPGVGELFF.

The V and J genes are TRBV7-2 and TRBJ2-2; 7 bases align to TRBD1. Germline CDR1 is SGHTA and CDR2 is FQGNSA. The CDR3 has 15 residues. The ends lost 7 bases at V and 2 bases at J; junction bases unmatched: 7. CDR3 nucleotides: TGTGCCAGCACCCTCGGGACAGCCAACACCGGGGAGCTGTTTTTT. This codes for CASTLGTANTGELFF.